The 31 T cell receptor beta chains below were found in one sample sequenced in a study of shared clonotypes between healthy human individuals. Sequencing used immunoSEQ multiplex PCR; TCRdb keeps in-frame clones, though not all of them. The profile shows more than 2 million clones, 85% to 95% of them singletons. Sequenced sample: naive CD4+ T cells sorted from blood. As to subset: CD45RA+ positively selected. The receptors here all came from a man younger than 30 in good health.

This sequence joins TRBV20-1 and TRBJ2-1, with a weak D call TRBD1 (6 bases). This CDR3 spans 11 amino acids. Between the trimmed V and J ends, which lost 8 bases and 9 bases, there was a span of 14 bases. In germline, CDR1 is DFQATT, CDR2 SNEGSKA (reference sequence). The CDR3 spells CSLSRGAEQFF. The CDR3 DNA reads as TGCAGTCTAAGCAGGGGAGCTGAGCAGTTCTTC.

The chain couples TRBV23-1 to TRBJ1-1; 9 nucleotides agree with TRBD1. TRBV23-1 is labeled an ORF, and its function is uncertain. The CDR3 is 16 amino acids. After removal of 3 bases from V and 5 bases from J, the junction contained 10 bases not matched to a gene. CDR3 DNA: TGCGCCAGCAGTCATCCCGGGACAGGGTATGAAACTGAAGCTTTCTTT. Encoded protein: CASSHPGTGYETEAFF.

The genes are TRBV6-1 and TRBJ1-1; D gene ambiguous. CDR3 size: 12 residues. V shed 7 bases and J shed 0 bases, with 6 bases lying between them. Germline V gene data show CDR1 as MNHNS and CDR2 as SASEGT. The CDR3 protein is CASTVVNTEAFF. The CDR3 bases are TGTGCCAGCACAGTCGTGAACACTGAAGCTTTCTTT.

The chain combines TRBV30 with TRBJ2-5; D unclear. The germline gives CDR1 GTSNPN, CDR2 SVGIG (reference sequence). V dropped 0 bases and J dropped 8 bases, with 10 bases sitting between them. The CDR3 loop spans 12 amino acids. For the CDR3, the DNA is TGTGCCTGGAGTGTAACAGTACAAACCCAGTACTTC. It is translated as CAWSVTVQTQYF. Based on the CDR3 plus reference TRBV30 and TRBJ2-5, the full variable domain is SQTIHQWPATLVQPVGSPLSLECTVEGTSNPNLYWYRQAAGRGLQLLFYSVGIGQISSEVPQNLSASRPQDRQFILSSKKLLLSDSGFYLCAWSVTVQTQYFGPGTRLLVL.

The chain joins TRBV6-5 to TRBJ2-7, with TRBD1 as a possible D gene (6 bases). Germline CDR1 and CDR2: MNHEY and SVGAGI. The CDR3 covers 16 residues. Trimming took off 0 bases at V and 4 bases at J, with 16 bases between the two ends. The CDR3 sequence: CASSYSGAPRKYEQYF. The CDR3 DNA follows: TGTGCCAGCAGTTACTCGGGGGCGCCGCGTAAGTACGAGCAGTACTTC.

The chain uses TRBV9 and TRBJ2-5; D is perhaps TRBD1 or TRBD2 (5 bases each). The V end was cut by 2 bases, the J end by 2 bases, with 13 bases between. The CDR3 runs 15 residues. CDR1 and CDR2 from the germline V gene are SGDLS and YYNGEE. The CDR3 sequence is CASSVGTRPQETQYF. The CDR3 DNA sequence: TGTGCCAGCAGCGTCGGGACGAGGCCTCAAGAGACCCAGTACTTC. The variable domain in full, completed from reference TRBV9 and TRBJ2-5, reads DSGVTQTPKHLITATGQRVTLRCSPRSGDLSVYWYQQSLDQGLQFLIQYYNGEERAKGNILERFSAQQFPDLHSELNLSSLELGDSALYFCASSVGTRPQETQYFGPGTRLLVL.

The V call is TRBV4-1, the J call TRBJ2-5; D may be TRBD1 or TRBD2 (5 bases each). Germline V CDR1 and CDR2: MGHRA, YSYEKL. The CDR3 totals 16 residues. V dropped 1 base and J dropped 2 bases, with 14 bases sitting between them. The CDR3 nucleotides read TGCGCCAGCAGCCAAGTCACAGCGGCAGGGCAAGAGACCCAGTACTTC. Translated: CASSQVTAAGQETQYF.

This chain links TRBV2 with TRBJ1-5; 7 positions agree with TRBD1. V was pared by 7 bases and J by 2 bases, with 2 bases of the junction left unmatched. Germline V gene lookup returns CDR1 SNHLY and CDR2 FYNNEI. The CDR3 has 13 residues. CDR3 protein: CASNQGGNQPQHF. The CDR3 coding sequence is TGTGCCAGCAATCAGGGGGGCAATCAGCCCCAGCATTTT.

This rearrangement joins TRBV2 to TRBJ1-6; a weak D match, TRBD1 (6 bases). With 7 bases removed from V and 1 base from J, the gap between germline ends came to 11 bases. CDR3 length equals 15 residues. CDR1 and CDR2 (germline): SNHLY, FYNNEI. The CDR3 DNA reads as TGTGCCAGCATGGGAGGGGGGTCCTATAATTCACCCCTCCACTTT. Translated, it gives CASMGGGSYNSPLHF. Filled out from reference TRBV2 and TRBJ1-6, the complete variable domain reads EPEVTQTPSHQVTQMGQEVILRCVPISNHLYFYWYRQILGQKVEFLVSFYNNEISEKSEIFDDQFSVERPDGSNFTLKIRSTKLEDSAMYFCASMGGGSYNSPLHFGNGTRLTVT.

The gene calls are TRBV5-1 and TRBJ1-1, with a possible D match to TRBD1 (5 bases). The CDR3 spans 15 residues. Trimming left V 3 bases short and J 4 bases short, with 16 bases between. CDR1 and CDR2 from the germline V gene are SGHRS and YFSETQ. The CDR3 region has the DNA TGCGCCAGCAGCTACTCGGGACGAGGGGCCACTGAAGCTTTCTTT. This sequence encodes CASSYSGRGATEAFF.

The rearrangement uses TRBV7-9 and TRBJ2-7, with D possibly being TRBD2 (5 bases). The length of the CDR3 is 15 residues. The germline V gene encodes CDR1 SEHNR and CDR2 FQNEAQ (reference sequence). The ends were cut back, 2 bases at V and 4 bases at J, with 15 bases in the middle. CDR3 DNA sequence: TGTGCCAGCAGCTTAACCACTTCAGCGGATTACGAGCAGTACTTC. Translating it yields CASSLTTSADYEQYF.

The table lists this clone with a count of one. Possible read error: a much larger clone is one base away. CDR3 sequence (DNA): TGTGCCTGGGGCCCCCAGGGGGTTGAGCAGTTCTTC. Encoded protein: CAWGPQGVEQFF. This chain connects TRBV30 to TRBJ2-1, with TRBD1 matching 7 bases. This CDR3 spans 12 amino acids. After removal of 5 bases from V and 9 bases from J, the junction contained 7 bases not matched to a gene. CDR1 GTSNPN and CDR2 SVGIG come from the germline V gene (reference sequence).

As for this clone: At one of its ends the junction is not consistent with the germline gene, which may arise from a read error. The V call is TRBV11-3, the J call TRBJ2-7, with D perhaps being TRBD1 or TRBD2 (6 bases each). Germline V gene lookup returns CDR1 SGHNT and CDR2 YENEEA. This CDR3 spans 11 amino acids. This CDR3 reads CASSLRGGQDF. The CDR3 coding sequence is TGTGCCAGCAGCTTACGAGGGGGGCAGGACTTC.

The chain uses TRBV5-1 and TRBJ2-7; 10 positions agree with TRBD1. This CDR3 has 16 residues. Losses at the gene ends were 4 bases for V and 2 bases for J; bases not matched to a gene: 9. Germline values: CDR1 SGHRS, CDR2 YFSETQ. The chain's CDR3 is CASSGSTGTGAYEQYF. The CDR3 nucleotides read TGCGCCAGCAGCGGCAGTACCGGGACAGGGGCCTACGAGCAGTACTTC.

This rearrangement joins TRBV4-3 to TRBJ2-7; 7 bases fit TRBD2. Per germline, CDR1 LGHNA and CDR2 YSLEER. Trimming took 4 bases from V and 2 from J; bases not matched to a gene: 8. This CDR3 spans 15 amino acids. The CDR3 nucleotides are TGCGCCAGCAGCCCCGGGACTACCTCGACCTACGAGCAGTACTTC. This translates into CASSPGTTSTYEQYF.

This sequence joins TRBV5-4 and TRBJ2-7; TRBD1 agrees at 9 bases. Per germline, CDR1 SGHNT and CDR2 YYREEE (reference sequence). Trimming took 6 bases from V and 5 from J; bases not matched to a gene: 9. This CDR3 has 14 residues. CDR3 protein: CASTRTGGSDEQYF. CDR3 DNA: TGTGCCAGCACCCGAACAGGGGGCTCAGACGAGCAGTACTTC. Full variable domain (missing parts from reference TRBV5-4 and TRBJ2-7): ETGVTQSPTHLIKTRGQQVTLRCSSQSGHNTVSWYQQALGQGPQFIFQYYREEENGRGNFPPRFSGLQFPNYSSELNVNALELDDSALYLCASTRTGGSDEQYFGPGTRLTVT.

Of note for this clone: Different DNA sequences within this sample yield the same CDR3. The chain couples TRBV27 to TRBJ1-2, with D maybe TRBD1 (6 bases). This CDR3 region has 13 residues. Trimming stripped 3 bases from V and 6 bases from J, with 11 bases between. Germline V lookup: CDR1 MNHEY, CDR2 SMNVEV (reference sequence). The CDR3 reads CASSLGQGNGYTF. The CDR3 DNA follows: TGTGCCAGCAGTTTGGGGCAGGGGAATGGCTACACCTTC.

On this clone: Other DNA sequences from this sample encode an identical CDR3 as well. The V call is TRBV27, the J call TRBJ2-2, with D tentatively TRBD1 (6 bases). Looked up from germline, CDR1 is MNHEY and CDR2 is SMNVEV (reference sequence). The CDR3 consists of 15 residues. V was cut by 5 bases and J by 0 bases, with 10 bases left in between. The CDR3 DNA follows: TGTGCCAGCAGTCCCGGGACAACGAACACCGGGGAGCTGTTTTTT. As protein: CASSPGTTNTGELFF.

CDR3 DNA: TGTGCCTGGAGTGTACGCGAGGACAGGGGGACTGAAGCTTTCTTT. This translates into CAWSVREDRGTEAFF. The gene calls are TRBV30 and TRBJ1-1, with 10 bases matching TRBD1. Germline V gene data show CDR1 as GTSNPN and CDR2 as SVGIG (reference sequence). CDR3 size: 15 residues. With 0 bases clipped from V and 5 bases from J, the junction kept 6 bases outside the gene matches.

The table lists this clone with a count of one. This chain links TRBV7-9 with TRBJ1-1; TRBD1 might be the D (5 bases). The germline V and J ends were trimmed by 6 bases and 2 bases, with 10 bases remaining between them. The CDR3 has 13 residues. Germline-derived CDR1 and CDR2 are SEHNR and FQNEAQ (reference sequence). CDR3: CASRTTVNTEAFF. The CDR3 coding sequence is TGTGCCAGCAGAACGACAGTAAACACTGAAGCTTTCTTT. Full variable domain (missing parts from reference TRBV7-9 and TRBJ1-1): DTGVSQNPRHKITKRGQNVTFRCDPISEHNRLYWYRQTLGQGPEFLTYFQNEAQLEKSRLLSDRFSAERPKGSFSTLEIQRTEQGDSAMYLCASRTTVNTEAFFGQGTRLTVV.

This clone was counted a single time. The J gene is TRBJ1-5, the V gene TRBV27; D gene unclear. This CDR3 spans 15 amino acids. CDR1 and CDR2 (germline): MNHEY, SMNVEV (reference sequence). V was pared by 3 bases and J by 1 base, with 10 bases between. The CDR3 loop is CASSFSGISNQPQHF. The CDR3 DNA sequence: TGTGCCAGCAGTTTTTCCGGGATAAGCAATCAGCCCCAGCATTTT.

Here the CDR3 reads CASSPTSGTKVNIQYF. The CDR3 region has the DNA TGTGCCAGCAGCCCGACATCCGGGACAAAAGTGAACATTCAGTACTTC. The chain carries TRBV7-2 and TRBJ2-4, with D perhaps matching TRBD1 (6 bases). Between the trimmed V and J ends, which lost 5 bases and 7 bases, there was a span of 21 bases. Per the germline V gene, CDR1 is SGHTA and CDR2 is FQGNSA. The CDR3 is 16 amino acids.

This clone was picked up many times. This sequence joins TRBV15 and TRBJ1-3; D not certain. Looked up from germline, CDR1 is LNHNV and CDR2 is YYDKDF (reference sequence). The CDR3 sequence is 15 residues long. Trimming took off 0 bases at V and 7 bases at J, with 13 bases between the two ends. The CDR3 nucleotides read TGTGCCACCAGCAGAGATGGGAACGCGGGGAACACCATATATTTT. Its translation: CATSRDGNAGNTIYF.

The V call is TRBV18, the J call TRBJ2-2; no clear D. From germline, CDR1 is KGHSH and CDR2 LQKENI. The V and J ends lost 6 bases and 4 bases respectively, with 12 bases between them. The CDR3 is 14 residues long. CDR3 sequence: CASSNPGPTGELFF. DNA of the CDR3: TGTGCCAGCTCCAACCCAGGACCCACCGGGGAGCTGTTTTTT. Based on the CDR3 plus reference TRBV18 and TRBJ2-2, the full variable domain is NAGVMQNPRHLVRRRGQEARLRCSPMKGHSHVYWYRQLPEEGLKFMVYLQKENIIDESGMPKERFSAEFPKEGPSILRIQQVVRGDSAAYFCASSNPGPTGELFFGEGSRLTVL.

CDR3 in amino acids: CASSAGTGVYEQYF. In DNA, the CDR3 is TGCGCCAGCAGTGCCGGGACAGGGGTCTACGAGCAGTACTTC. The chain has TRBV10-1 and TRBJ2-7; 10 bases align to TRBD1. Trimming removed 4 bases from V and 3 bases from J; junction bases left unmatched: 3. This CDR3 is built from 14 residues. Germline CDR1 and CDR2: WNHNN and SYGVQD (reference sequence).

The rearrangement links TRBV25-1 to TRBJ1-6; the match to TRBD1 covers 9 bases. After removal of 7 bases from V and 2 bases from J, the junction contained 9 bases not matched to a gene. Germline lookup yields CDR1 MGHDK and CDR2 SYGVNS. The CDR3 contains 17 residues. CDR3 in DNA: TGTGCCAGCAATACCGGACAGGGGTTCGCCTATAATTCACCCCTCCACTTT. This gives the protein CASNTGQGFAYNSPLHF.

A remark on this clone: At one end the junction does not follow the germline gene, possibly because of a read error. V and J are TRBV28 and TRBJ2-7; 9 bases match TRBD1. The CDR3 spans 13 residues. Germline CDR1 MDHEN, CDR2 SYDVKM. The DNA of the CDR3 is TGTGCCAGCAGTTTATGGGGACAGGGCAGGCCGGTCTTC. Residues: CASSLWGQGRPVF. The variable domain in full, completed from reference TRBV28 and TRBJ2-7, reads DVKVTQSSRYLVKRTGEKVFLECVQDMDHENMFWYRQDPGLGLRLIYFSYDVKMKEKGDIPEGYSVSREKKERFSLILESASTNQTSMYLCASSLWGQGRPVFGPGTRLTVT.

The rearrangement uses TRBV6-1 and TRBJ1-1; D gene ambiguous. The germline CDR1 and CDR2 sequences are MNHNS and SASEGT. V shed 3 bases and J shed 4 bases, with 12 bases lying between them. This CDR3 is 14 amino acids long. CDR3 sequence reads: CASSDLQGGTEAFF. The CDR3 DNA follows: TGTGCCAGCAGTGATCTACAAGGCGGCACTGAAGCTTTCTTT.

A word on this clone: This sample includes further DNA sequences coding for the same CDR3. This chain connects TRBV19 to TRBJ1-1; TRBD1 is a possible D gene (6 bases). The CDR3 is 13 residues long. V gave up 3 bases and J gave up 5 bases, with 10 bases separating them. Germline V CDR1 and CDR2: LNHDA, SQIVND (reference sequence). The CDR3 protein is CASSIGGGTEAFF. The CDR3 nucleotides are TGTGCCAGTAGTATCGGAGGGGGGACTGAAGCTTTCTTT.

The J gene is TRBJ2-1, the V gene TRBV7-2, with 9 nucleotides matching TRBD2. After removal of 1 base from V and 5 bases from J, the junction contained 12 bases not matched to a gene. The CDR3 totals 18 residues. In germline, CDR1 is SGHTA, CDR2 FQGNSA. CDR3 sequence (DNA): TGTGCCAGCAGCTTAGGGATAGCGGGAGCCGTAGGGGACAATGAGCAGTTCTTC. It codes for CASSLGIAGAVGDNEQFF.

The chain uses TRBV4-3 and TRBJ1-1; 7 bases fit TRBD1. The germline gives CDR1 LGHNA, CDR2 YSLEER. Germline trimming cut 1 base from V and 3 bases from J; bases unmatched to any gene: 8. The CDR3 has 16 amino acids. In DNA form, the CDR3 reads TGCGCCAGCAGCCAAGTACCCGGGACAGCCTACACTGAAGCTTTCTTT. It is translated as CASSQVPGTAYTEAFF.